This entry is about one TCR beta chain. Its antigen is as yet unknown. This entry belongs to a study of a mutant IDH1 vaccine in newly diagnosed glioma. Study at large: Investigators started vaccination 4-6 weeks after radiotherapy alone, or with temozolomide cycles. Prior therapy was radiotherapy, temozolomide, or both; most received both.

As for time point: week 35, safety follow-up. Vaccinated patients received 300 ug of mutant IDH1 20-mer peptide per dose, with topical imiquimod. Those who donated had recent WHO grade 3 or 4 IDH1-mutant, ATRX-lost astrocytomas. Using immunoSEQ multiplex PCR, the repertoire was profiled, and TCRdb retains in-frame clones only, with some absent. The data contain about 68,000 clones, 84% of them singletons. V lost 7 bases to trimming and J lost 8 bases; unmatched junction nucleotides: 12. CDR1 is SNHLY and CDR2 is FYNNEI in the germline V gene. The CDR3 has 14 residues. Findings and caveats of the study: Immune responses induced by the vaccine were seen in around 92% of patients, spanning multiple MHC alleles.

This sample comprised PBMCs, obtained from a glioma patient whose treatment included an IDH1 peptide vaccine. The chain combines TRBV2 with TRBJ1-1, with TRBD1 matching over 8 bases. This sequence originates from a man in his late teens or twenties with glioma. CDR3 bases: TGTGCCAGCACCGTGGATCTGGACAGGGCCGAAGCTTTCTTT. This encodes CASTVDLDRAEAFF.